Following are 12 T cell receptor beta chains from one sample sequenced in a study of regulatory T cells in long-lasting Graves disease. Sequencing libraries for TCR beta were prepared with iRepertoire HTBI primers and Arm-PCR of CDR3 regions. TCRdb used MiXCR to reprocess the multiplex PCR reads, holding one entry per CDR3 protein. The table records about 430,000 distinct CDR3 sequences, approximately 22% of them present only once. Time point noted: persistent/refractory GD, antithyroid drugs over 5 years with positive TRAb. RNA from PBMCs was the source of the TCR library. Here the sequenced sample was peripheral blood mononuclear cells (PBMCs), taken when the disease was refractory, from a patient treated with antithyroid drugs. Receptors originate from a female donor with Graves disease.

This clonotype has more than one count but fewer than ten. The chain couples TRBV27 to TRBJ2-7, with TRBD2 identical over 8 bases. V was clipped by 8 bases and J by 7 bases; unmatched bases: 10. The CDR3 runs to 13 residues. The germline V gene encodes CDR1 MNHEY and CDR2 SMNVEV (reference sequence). In DNA, the CDR3 is TGTGCCAGCCGGGGGGGGGGGCCTCGGGAGCAGTACTTC. Its protein product is CASRGGGPREQYF.

V and J are TRBV6-1 and TRBJ2-1; D is perhaps TRBD2 (6 bases). This CDR3 contains 17 residues. V lost 1 base to trimming and J lost 6 bases, with 19 bases between them. CDR1 and CDR2 from the germline V gene are MNHNS and SASEGT. The CDR3 DNA follows: TGTGCCAGCAGTGAAGGACCCTACCAGGAGGGTGTCAATGAGCAGTTCTTC. It translates to CASSEGPYQEGVNEQFF.

At least ten counts were recorded for this clonotype. V usage is TRBV28 and J usage is TRBJ2-5, with D possibly TRBD1 on 5 matching bases. Germline loops: CDR1 MDHEN, CDR2 SYDVKM. The CDR3 runs 18 residues. Between the trimmed V and J ends, which lost 3 bases and 6 bases, there was a span of 26 bases. The CDR3 DNA sequence: TGTGCCAGCAGTTTTTTTTCTATTCAGGGAACTACCCGGCAGACCCAGTACTTC. Its protein product is CASSFFSIQGTTRQTQYF.

The chain has TRBV5-1 and TRBJ1-1, with D tentatively TRBD1 (6 bases). The germline gives CDR1 SGHRS, CDR2 YFSETQ. CDR3 length equals 16 residues. The V gene lost 4 bases and the J gene lost 1 base, with 17 bases spanning the gap. For the CDR3, the DNA is TGCGCCAGCAGCCAGACCGCAGGGGCACCGAACACTGAAGCTTTCTTT. It yields the protein CASSQTAGAPNTEAFF. Full variable domain (rest looked up from reference TRBV5-1 and TRBJ1-1): KAGVTQTPRYLIKTRGQQVTLSCSPISGHRSVSWYQQTPGQGLQFLFEYFSETQRNKGNFPGRFSGRQFSNSRSEMNVSTLELGDSALYLCASSQTAGAPNTEAFFGQGTRLTVV.

This clonotype appeared once. This could be a read error, since a much larger clone is one nucleotide away. The V gene is TRBV28, the J gene TRBJ2-2, with D tentatively TRBD2 (5 bases). Germline V gene lookup returns CDR1 MDHEN and CDR2 SYDVKM. The V gene lost 6 bases and the J gene lost 6 bases, with 17 bases spanning the gap. The length of the CDR3 is 15 residues. The CDR3 nucleotides are TGTGCCAGCAGAGGACTTGGCAAAAACGCCGGGGAGCTGTTTTTT. It encodes CASRGLGKNAGELFF.

This clonotype has only a few counts. V gene TRBV10-1 combines with J gene TRBJ2-1, with D possibly TRBD2 on 5 matching bases. The CDR3 contains 14 residues. Per germline, CDR1 WNHNN and CDR2 SYGVQD (reference sequence). Trimming cost V 5 bases and J 9 bases, with 17 bases left between them. CDR3 nucleotide sequence: TGCGCCAGCAGTAATCGAAGATCGGGGATTGAGCAGTTCTTC. Encoded protein: CASSNRRSGIEQFF.

V is TRBV3-1 and J is TRBJ2-6, with D perhaps matching TRBD1 (5 bases). Germline V CDR1 and CDR2: LGHDT, YNNKEL (reference sequence). The CDR3 has 17 residues. V gave up 3 bases and J gave up 2 bases, with 14 bases separating them. The chain's CDR3 is CASSHEKTRAGANVLTF. The CDR3 DNA follows: TGTGCCAGCAGCCATGAAAAAACCAGGGCTGGGGCCAACGTCCTGACTTTC.

This clonotype was recorded at least ten times. The chain couples TRBV28 to TRBJ2-7; weak D call: TRBD1 (5 bases). The germline V gene has CDR1 MDHEN and CDR2 SYDVKM. The CDR3 consists of 12 residues. The CDR3 DNA reads TGTGCTACGACAGTCCAGCCCTACGAGCAGTACTTC. Translation gives CATTVQPYEQYF.

The J gene is TRBJ2-3, the V gene TRBV10-3; a weak D match, TRBD1 (6 bases). Germline CDR1 reads ENHRY; CDR2 reads SYGVKD. Trimming cost V 10 bases and J 3 bases, with 14 bases left between them. This CDR3 region has 13 residues. The CDR3 loop reads CASRGGTTDTQYF. CDR3 bases: TGTGCCAGCAGAGGGGGAACGACAGATACGCAGTATTTT.

This clonotype was picked up many times. The J gene is TRBJ1-1, the V gene TRBV10-3; D gene ambiguous. The V end was cut by 8 bases, the J end by 3 bases, with 16 bases between. The CDR3 extends over 14 amino acids. Germline-derived CDR1 and CDR2 are ENHRY and SYGVKD. The CDR3 loop reads CAIAGDEAYTEAFF. Here the CDR3 DNA reads TGTGCCATCGCAGGTGACGAGGCTTACACTGAAGCTTTCTTT.

This clonotype occurred many times. The genes are TRBV28 and TRBJ2-5; TRBD2 might be the D (5 bases). Germline V gene sequence: CDR1 MDHEN, CDR2 SYDVKM. V was clipped by 1 base and J by 7 bases, with 13 bases between them. This CDR3 comprises 14 residues. The CDR3, as DNA: TGTGCCAGCAGTTTATCAGGACTTCGGGGGACCCAGTACTTC. Residues: CASSLSGLRGTQYF.

This clonotype was recorded many times. The chain has TRBV19 and TRBJ2-7; 7 positions agree with TRBD1. This CDR3 comprises 15 residues. The germline V gene encodes CDR1 LNHDA and CDR2 SQIVND (reference sequence). V was clipped by 8 bases and J by 0 bases; unmatched bases: 10. CDR3 sequence reads: CASGKTGMSSYEQYF. In nucleotides, the CDR3 is TGTGCCAGTGGAAAGACAGGGATGAGCTCCTACGAGCAGTACTTC. Filled out from reference TRBV19 and TRBJ2-7, the complete variable domain reads DGGITQSPKYLFRKEGQNVTLSCEQNLNHDAMYWYRQDPGQGLRLIYYSQIVNDFQKGDIAEGYSVSREKKESFPLTVTSAQKNPTAFYLCASGKTGMSSYEQYFGPGTRLTVT.